This T cell receptor beta chain was profiled in a study of shared clonotypes between healthy human individuals. V shed 6 bases and J shed 7 bases, with 7 bases lying between them. CDR1 and CDR2 (germline): MDHEN, SYDVKM. The CDR3 sequence is 12 residues long. The test was conducted at deep level. Original processing notes: With immunoSEQ giving junction-only sequences and no quality scores, filtering differed. Profiled with immunoSEQ multiplex PCR; TCRdb holds only in-frame clones, not every one. That table gives V, J and clone size, and the DNA gave D and trimming. Altogether about 2.4 million clones are present, approximately 94% being singletons, with the ten largest covering about 0.39%. All donors were Caucasian adults living in Nashville, Tennessee. Notes on this clone: Other DNA variants within this sample encode the same CDR3.

The sequenced sample was naive CD4+ T cells from PBMCs. Subset in this sample: CD45RA+ positively selected. The chain employs TRBV28 and TRBJ1-6, with no clear D. This TCR came from a man between 18 and 29 years old in good health. Some clones in this sample may be carry-over from other donors' samples. The DNA of the CDR3 is TGTGCCAGCAGCTTCCTAAATTCACCCCTCCACTTT. Protein sequence: CASSFLNSPLHF.